The rows below give T cell receptor beta chains drawn from one sample of a study of post-analysis software for immune sequencing data. TCRdb reprocessed the PCR reads via MiXCR and lists one record per CDR3 protein. The sample has 430,000 or so distinct CDR3 sequences; 35% to 45% are singletons. Sequenced sample: blood. These receptors all stem from a girl aged 2 to 10 with multiple sclerosis. Both conserved end residues are part of each CDR3. Each record gives: clone size, V gene, J gene, D gene, CDR3 DNA, CDR3 protein. The D gene is left open where the match is weak. The listing skips clone size in some rows; elsewhere it reads once, few, many or a size class.

clone_size: .
v_call: TRBV6-2/TRBV6-3
j_call: TRBJ2-4
d_call: .
cdr3_nt: TGTGCCAGCAGTTACAGTAGCCTTCTGAACATTCAGTACTTC
cdr3_aa: CASSYSSLLNIQYF

clone_size: few
v_call: TRBV20-1
j_call: TRBJ2-7
d_call: TRBD2
cdr3_nt: TGCAGTGCTATCCCCACTAGCGGTTCGTCCTACGAGCAGTACTTC
cdr3_aa: CSAIPTSGSSYEQYF

clone_size: few
v_call: TRBV5-1
j_call: TRBJ2-3
d_call: TRBD2
cdr3_nt: TGCGCCAGCAGCGGGGGACTAGCGGGAGTGTCAGATACGCAGTATTTT
cdr3_aa: CASSGGLAGVSDTQYF

clone_size: .
v_call: TRBV4-1
j_call: TRBJ2-1
d_call: .
cdr3_nt: TGCGCCAGCAGCCAAAAACCCGGGCCCTTCAATGAGCAGTTCTTC
cdr3_aa: CASSQKPGPFNEQFF

clone_size: .
v_call: TRBV7-3
j_call: TRBJ2-7
d_call: TRBD2
cdr3_nt: TGTGCCAGCCCAATAAGCGGGACGGTATGTGGGCAGTACTTC
cdr3_aa: CASPISGTVCGQYF

clone_size: once
v_call: TRBV28
j_call: TRBJ2-7
d_call: TRBD2
cdr3_nt: TGTGCCAGCAGTTTAAGTAGCGGGAGCACCCACGAGCAGTACTTC
cdr3_aa: CASSLSSGSTHEQYF

clone_size: .
v_call: TRBV7-2
j_call: TRBJ2-5
d_call: .
cdr3_nt: TGTGCCAGCAGCTCCCGGACACCGGAGGGGGGCTGGGAGACCCAGTACTTC
cdr3_aa: CASSSRTPEGGWETQYF

clone_size: .
v_call: TRBV29-1
j_call: TRBJ1-5
d_call: .
cdr3_nt: TGCAGCGTTGGCTGGGGGTTGAGCAATCAGCCCCAGCATTTT
cdr3_aa: CSVGWGLSNQPQHF

clone_size: .
v_call: TRBV5-1
j_call: TRBJ2-7
d_call: TRBD1
cdr3_nt: TGCGCCAGCAGCTTTGGACAGGGGCCTGATGAGCAGTACTTC
cdr3_aa: CASSFGQGPDEQYF

clone_size: few
v_call: TRBV28
j_call: TRBJ2-7
d_call: .
cdr3_nt: TGTGCCAGCAGCCTCCTGCGGGGGCCCATCTACGAGCAGTACTTC
cdr3_aa: CASSLLRGPIYEQYF

clone_size: few
v_call: TRBV4-3
j_call: TRBJ2-1
d_call: .
cdr3_nt: TGCGCCAGCAGCCCGATGCGGGCTCGCGAGCAGTTCTTC
cdr3_aa: CASSPMRAREQFF

clone_size: once
v_call: TRBV6-6
j_call: TRBJ2-7
d_call: TRBD1
cdr3_nt: TGTGCCAGCAGGGGACAGGGGGCTAACGAGCAGTACTTC
cdr3_aa: CASRGQGANEQYF

clone_size: .
v_call: TRBV20-1
j_call: TRBJ1-4
d_call: .
cdr3_nt: TGCAGTGCTAGACGCGACAGGCGGACAACTAATGAAAAACTGTTTTTT
cdr3_aa: CSARRDRRTTNEKLFF

clone_size: few
v_call: TRBV7-3
j_call: TRBJ2-3
d_call: .
cdr3_nt: TGTGCCAGCAGCTTAAGCGCGGGGATGGATGCAGATACGCAGTATTTT
cdr3_aa: CASSLSAGMDADTQYF

clone_size: many
v_call: TRBV15
j_call: TRBJ2-3
d_call: .
cdr3_nt: TGTGCCACCCTTATATTAATGGGCGGTAGCACAGATACGCAGTATTTT
cdr3_aa: CATLILMGGSTDTQYF

clone_size: few
v_call: TRBV12-5
j_call: TRBJ2-5
d_call: TRBD1
cdr3_nt: TGTGCTAGTGCTCGGACAGGTCGGCAGACCCAGTACTTC
cdr3_aa: CASARTGRQTQYF

clone_size: few
v_call: TRBV7-6
j_call: TRBJ2-3
d_call: .
cdr3_nt: TGTGCCAGCAGCTTAGATGGCCCCCCTATCGGCACAGATACGCAGTATTTT
cdr3_aa: CASSLDGPPIGTDTQYF

clone_size: few
v_call: TRBV7-8
j_call: TRBJ2-1
d_call: TRBD2
cdr3_nt: TGTGCCAGCAGTTTCGAGCTAGCGGCTGTAGGAGGTGAGCAGTTCTTC
cdr3_aa: CASSFELAAVGGEQFF

clone_size: few
v_call: TRBV4-1
j_call: TRBJ1-5
d_call: .
cdr3_nt: TGCGCCAGCAGCCAAGGCCGGGACGTTGGGCTACAGCCCCAGCATTTT
cdr3_aa: CASSQGRDVGLQPQHF

clone_size: few
v_call: TRBV4-1
j_call: TRBJ1-2
d_call: .
cdr3_nt: TGCGCCAGCAGCCAAGTCGACCTTAACTATGGCTACACCTTC
cdr3_aa: CASSQVDLNYGYTF

clone_size: few
v_call: TRBV2
j_call: TRBJ1-4
d_call: .
cdr3_nt: TGTGCCAGTAACCTGTGGGGGGCGACTAATGAAAAACTGTTTTTT
cdr3_aa: CASNLWGATNEKLFF

clone_size: few
v_call: TRBV27
j_call: TRBJ2-7
d_call: TRBD1
cdr3_nt: TGTGCCAGCAGTTTATCGGTTCTGAGAGGGGGCAGGTACGAGCAGTACTTC
cdr3_aa: CASSLSVLRGGRYEQYF

clone_size: .
v_call: TRBV5-1
j_call: TRBJ2-1
d_call: .
cdr3_nt: TGCGCCAGCAGCAATGCCGCGCAGGGGTCCTACAATGAGCAGTTCTTC
cdr3_aa: CASSNAAQGSYNEQFF

clone_size: few
v_call: TRBV4-3
j_call: TRBJ1-6
d_call: .
cdr3_nt: TGCGCCAGCAGCCAAGACGGGAATTCACCCCTCCACTTT
cdr3_aa: CASSQDGNSPLHF

clone_size: .
v_call: TRBV11-2
j_call: TRBJ1-2
d_call: .
cdr3_nt: TGTGCCAGCAGCTTAGGCCCGTACTATGGCTACACCTTC
cdr3_aa: CASSLGPYYGYTF

clone_size: few
v_call: TRBV7-2
j_call: TRBJ2-1
d_call: .
cdr3_nt: TGTGCCAGCAGCTCTGGGACATCCCGCTCCTACAATGAGCAGTTCTTC
cdr3_aa: CASSSGTSRSYNEQFF

clone_size: few
v_call: TRBV20-1
j_call: TRBJ1-4
d_call: TRBD1
cdr3_nt: TGCAGTGCTTATGCGACAGGGGGTTTTGAAAAACTGTTTTTT
cdr3_aa: CSAYATGGFEKLFF

clone_size: .
v_call: TRBV28
j_call: TRBJ1-2
d_call: TRBD1
cdr3_nt: TGTGCCAGCAGTTCCCCGGACAGGGGGCTTCTGGAAGTCTATGGCTACACCTTC
cdr3_aa: CASSSPDRGLLEVYGYTF

clone_size: .
v_call: TRBV25-1
j_call: TRBJ2-7
d_call: .
cdr3_nt: TGTGCCAACACCTACGAGCAGTACTTC
cdr3_aa: CANTYEQYF

clone_size: .
v_call: TRBV20-1
j_call: TRBJ1-5
d_call: TRBD1
cdr3_nt: TGCAGTGCTAGAGTTGGGACAGGGACCCGGGGGCCCCAGCATTTT
cdr3_aa: CSARVGTGTRGPQHF

clone_size: .
v_call: TRBV12-3/TRBV12-4
j_call: TRBJ1-2
d_call: .
cdr3_nt: TGTGCCAGCAGTCCTCGTCGTGGTTATGGCTACACCTTC
cdr3_aa: CASSPRRGYGYTF

clone_size: .
v_call: TRBV7-2
j_call: TRBJ1-4
d_call: TRBD1
cdr3_nt: TGTGCCAGCAGCTCCCTTCCACCGGGACAGGGGAATGAAAAACTGTTTTTT
cdr3_aa: CASSSLPPGQGNEKLFF

clone_size: .
v_call: TRBV6-1
j_call: TRBJ2-1
d_call: TRBD2
cdr3_nt: TGTGCCAGCAGTGGGTGGCGGGGGATATCCTACAATGAGCAGTTCTTC
cdr3_aa: CASSGWRGISYNEQFF

clone_size: .
v_call: TRBV6-5
j_call: TRBJ2-1
d_call: .
cdr3_nt: TGTGCCAGCAGGCACAATTACAATGAGCAGTTCTTC
cdr3_aa: CASRHNYNEQFF

clone_size: .
v_call: TRBV12-3/TRBV12-4
j_call: TRBJ1-6
d_call: .
cdr3_nt: TGTGCCAGCAGTTCCGGGACTTGGGGTTCACCCCTCCACTTT
cdr3_aa: CASSSGTWGSPLHF

clone_size: .
v_call: TRBV5-6
j_call: TRBJ1-1
d_call: .
cdr3_nt: TGTGCCAGCAGCCAAATCCGTAACACTGAAGCTTTCTTT
cdr3_aa: CASSQIRNTEAFF

clone_size: few
v_call: TRBV9
j_call: TRBJ2-5
d_call: .
cdr3_nt: TGTGCCAGCAGCGTAGTTCCAGGGAGCCAAGAGACCCAGTATTTC
cdr3_aa: CASSVVPGSQETQYF

clone_size: few
v_call: TRBV27
j_call: TRBJ2-5
d_call: .
cdr3_nt: TGTGCCAGCAGTTCCCAGGCCCCAGGGGTGGTGACCCAGTACTTC
cdr3_aa: CASSSQAPGVVTQYF

clone_size: .
v_call: TRBV4-3
j_call: TRBJ2-7
d_call: .
cdr3_nt: TGCGCCAGCAGCCAGGTACTAGGGGTAAAGCACGAGCAGTACTTC
cdr3_aa: CASSQVLGVKHEQYF

clone_size: few
v_call: TRBV4-1
j_call: TRBJ2-1
d_call: TRBD1
cdr3_nt: TGCGCCAGCAGCCAAGTTGGGACAGGGCGCTACAATGAGCAGTTCTTC
cdr3_aa: CASSQVGTGRYNEQFF

clone_size: .
v_call: TRBV6-1
j_call: TRBJ2-7
d_call: .
cdr3_nt: TGTGCCAGCAGTGAACCAGGGAGCTCCTACGAGCAGTACTTC
cdr3_aa: CASSEPGSSYEQYF

clone_size: .
v_call: TRBV20-1
j_call: TRBJ1-4
d_call: TRBD1
cdr3_nt: TGCAGTGCGAAGCGGACAGGTCCGGGGGAAAAACTGTTTTTT
cdr3_aa: CSAKRTGPGEKLFF

clone_size: few
v_call: TRBV25-1
j_call: TRBJ2-1
d_call: .
cdr3_nt: TGTGCCAGCAGTGACCCAGGGTACAATGAGCAGTTCTTC
cdr3_aa: CASSDPGYNEQFF

clone_size: .
v_call: TRBV12-3/TRBV12-4
j_call: TRBJ1-6
d_call: TRBD1
cdr3_nt: TGTGCCAGCAGTGGACCGGGACAGGACTCACCCCTCCACTTT
cdr3_aa: CASSGPGQDSPLHF

clone_size: .
v_call: TRBV9
j_call: TRBJ1-1
d_call: .
cdr3_nt: TGTGCCAGCAGCGCCCCTTCGGAGAACACTGAAGCTTTCTTT
cdr3_aa: CASSAPSENTEAFF

clone_size: .
v_call: TRBV5-1
j_call: TRBJ2-7
d_call: .
cdr3_nt: TGCGCCAGCAGCTCAACGGGGTGGACCTCCTACGAGCAGTACTTC
cdr3_aa: CASSSTGWTSYEQYF